Sequencing of this T cell receptor beta chain was carried out in a study of identifying expanded T cells in peripheral blood. This CDR3 region has 15 residues. Trimming took 4 bases from V and 2 from J; bases not matched to a gene: 5. Looked up from germline, CDR1 is SGHRS and CDR2 is YFSETQ. No infections or other immune events were documented during collection. Regarding this clone: Its antigen is currently unknown.

Here immunoSEQ multiplex PCR was the method, and the copy in TCRdb shows in-frame clones only, minus some. The repertoire has 58,000 or so clones, approximately 80% of them found once; the top ten carry approximately 20%. Study-level findings and limits: Variance in clone template counts between approximately two-week samples significantly increased with total template count across all healthy donors. Differentially abundant clones: around 1.2 between replicates, approximately 16 at around 14 days, over 18 at four.

The sequence came from a person between 18 and 75 years old in good health. Sequenced: blood. The V gene is TRBV5-1, the J gene TRBJ2-3; 9 bases are shared with TRBD2. In DNA form, the CDR3 reads TGCGCCAGCAGCCCCGGGACTAGCTACACAGATACGCAGTATTTT. It codes for CASSPGTSYTDTQYF.